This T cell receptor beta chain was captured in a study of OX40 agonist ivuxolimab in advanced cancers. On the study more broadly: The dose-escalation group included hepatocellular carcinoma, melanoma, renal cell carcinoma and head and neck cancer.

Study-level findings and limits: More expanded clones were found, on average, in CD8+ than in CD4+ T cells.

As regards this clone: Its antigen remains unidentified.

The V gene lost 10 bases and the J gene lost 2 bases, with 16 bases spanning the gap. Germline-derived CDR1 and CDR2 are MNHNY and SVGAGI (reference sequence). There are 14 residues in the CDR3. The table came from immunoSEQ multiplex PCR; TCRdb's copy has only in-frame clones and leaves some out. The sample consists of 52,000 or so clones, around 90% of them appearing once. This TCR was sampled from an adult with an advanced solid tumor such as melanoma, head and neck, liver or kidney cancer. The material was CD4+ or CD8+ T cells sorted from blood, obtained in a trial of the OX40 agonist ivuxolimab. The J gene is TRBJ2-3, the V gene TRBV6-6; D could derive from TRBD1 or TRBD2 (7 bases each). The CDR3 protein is CATSRGGATDTQYF. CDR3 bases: TGTGCCACTTCCAGGGGGGGGGCCACAGATACGCAGTATTTT.